Following are 17 T cell receptor beta chains from one sample sequenced in a study of blood T cells in healthy people across ages. A second about 7 to 11 cycle PCR used barcoded and J-beta primers. TCRdb independently ran MiXCR on the 5' RACE reads; one entry per CDR3 protein. The profile shows 800,000 to 950,000 distinct CDR3 sequences, roughly 48% of them singletons. The specimen was blood. The origin of the receptors is a man between 25 and 39 years old in good health.

The chain employs TRBV4-3 and TRBJ2-6; 7 bases agree with TRBD1. The germline V gene encodes CDR1 LGHNA and CDR2 YSLEER. V lost 0 bases to trimming and J lost 14 bases; unmatched junction nucleotides: 10. The length of the CDR3 is 15 residues. The CDR3 DNA is TGCGCCAGCAGCCAAGACCGTTATACAGGGGATCTCCTGACTTTC. Translating gives CASSQDRYTGDLLTF.

The chain has TRBV21-1 and TRBJ1-2; the listed D gene, TRBD1, was not tested against the DNA. TRBV21-1 corresponds to a pseudogene. CDR3 length equals 17 residues. The DNA of the CDR3 is TGTGCCAGCAGCAAAGCGAGGGGTGCCCCTGGGGACTATGGCTACACCTTC. It is translated as CASSKARGAPGDYGYTF.

CDR3 sequence reads: CASSQDPGPQYGYTF. The CDR3 DNA sequence: TGTGCCAGCAGCCAGGACCCCGGCCCCCAATATGGCTACACCTTC. V gene TRBV9 combines with J gene TRBJ1-2; D is ambiguous. This CDR3 region has 15 residues. Deletions cut 4 bases from V and 5 bases from J, with 18 bases between. Germline V gene lookup returns CDR1 SGDLS and CDR2 YYNGEE.

This sequence joins TRBV4-3 and TRBJ2-7, with D possibly called TRBD1 or TRBD2 (5 bases each). With 0 bases removed from V and 3 bases from J, the gap between germline ends came to 9 bases. The CDR3 sequence is 14 residues long. Per the germline V gene, CDR1 is LGHNA and CDR2 is YSLEER. In DNA form, the CDR3 reads TGCGCCAGCAGCCAAGACAGGGACGGCTACGAGCAGTACTTC. Protein product: CASSQDRDGYEQYF.

The chain has TRBV28 and TRBJ2-2, with D hard to call. The length of the CDR3 is 15 residues. V was shortened by 3 bases and J by 1 base, with 9 bases between the two germline ends. Germline CDR1 and CDR2: MDHEN and SYDVKM. The CDR3 protein is CASSLPTRNTGELFF. CDR3 sequence (DNA): TGTGCCAGCAGTTTGCCCACTCGGAACACCGGGGAGCTGTTTTTT. Full variable domain (outside the CDR3, taken from reference TRBV28 and TRBJ2-2): DVKVTQSSRYLVKRTGEKVFLECVQDMDHENMFWYRQDPGLGLRLIYFSYDVKMKEKGDIPEGYSVSREKKERFSLILESASTNQTSMYLCASSLPTRNTGELFFGEGSRLTVL.

The CDR3 nucleotides read TGTGCCAGCAGCTTAGACGGACTAGCGGCAGATACGCAGTATTTT. The encoded protein is CASSLDGLAADTQYF. The J gene is TRBJ2-3, the V gene TRBV11-2; 10 bases are shared with TRBD2. This CDR3 comprises 15 residues. J was trimmed by 4 bases and V by 0 bases; bases with no gene match: 1. Germline CDR1 reads SGHAT; CDR2 reads FQNNGV.

V and J are TRBV6-2 or TRBV6-3 and TRBJ2-1; the match to TRBD2 covers 8 bases. The CDR3 spans 14 residues. V was clipped by 8 bases and J by 3 bases; unmatched bases: 6. Germline loops: CDR1 MNHEY, CDR2 SVGEGT. The CDR3 region has the DNA TGTGCCAGCGGGCGGGGGGCCGGCTACAATGAGCAGTTCTTC. Translation gives CASGRGAGYNEQFF.

CDR3 amino acids: CASSPGIYDTQYF. DNA for the CDR3: TGTGCCAGCAGTCCAGGGATTTACGATACGCAGTATTTT. The chain employs TRBV28 and TRBJ2-3; perhaps TRBD1 as D (5 bases). The V and J ends lost 5 bases and 6 bases respectively, with 12 bases between them. The CDR3 contains 13 residues. CDR1 MDHEN and CDR2 SYDVKM come from the germline V gene.

This clonotype has only a few counts. V and J are TRBV6-2 or TRBV6-3 and TRBJ2-3; D possibly matches TRBD1 or TRBD2 (5 bases each). CDR3 length equals 15 residues. CDR1 is MNHEY and CDR2 is SVGEGT in the germline V gene. The V end was cut by 0 bases, the J end by 2 bases, with 9 bases between. For the CDR3, the DNA is TGTGCCAGCAGTTACTCGGGGGAGAACACAGATACGCAGTATTTT. Translation gives CASSYSGENTDTQYF.

The V gene is TRBV7-2, the J gene TRBJ1-2; D uncertain. Between the trimmed V and J ends, which lost 4 bases and 4 bases, there was a span of 10 bases. This CDR3 contains 13 residues. Germline assignment: CDR1 SGHTA and CDR2 FQGNSA. CDR3 sequence: CASSWGGSYGYTF. The DNA of the CDR3 is TGTGCCAGCAGCTGGGGAGGGAGCTATGGCTACACCTTC.

A few counts support this clonotype. The gene calls are TRBV6-5 and TRBJ1-1; possibly TRBD1 for D (5 bases). CDR3 size: 14 residues. Germline loops: CDR1 MNHEY, CDR2 SVGAGI. Trimming took off 2 bases at V and 0 bases at J, with 7 bases between the two ends. The CDR3 DNA sequence: TGTGCCAGCAGTTACAAGGGGTTGAACACTGAAGCTTTCTTT. The encoded protein is CASSYKGLNTEAFF.

This clonotype was counted between two and nine times. The gene calls are TRBV6-1 and TRBJ2-1; D may be TRBD2 (5 bases). Germline lookup yields CDR1 MNHNS and CDR2 SASEGT. This CDR3 region has 14 residues. V dropped 0 bases and J dropped 8 bases, with 11 bases sitting between them. CDR3 coding DNA: TGTGCCAGCAGTGAAGCCGAGGGATGGGATGAGCAGTTCTTC. Translated: CASSEAEGWDEQFF.

The rearrangement uses TRBV7-9 and TRBJ1-2, with a tentative D call TRBD1 (6 bases). The CDR3 length is 12 residues. From germline, CDR1 is SEHNR and CDR2 FQNEAQ (reference sequence). With 6 bases removed from V and 6 bases from J, the gap between germline ends came to 11 bases. The CDR3 DNA reads TGTGCCAGCAGGAGGGGGGACGATGGCTACACCTTC. Translation gives CASRRGDDGYTF.

The V call is TRBV3-1, the J call TRBJ1-2, with D possibly being TRBD1 (6 bases). Germline values: CDR1 LGHDT, CDR2 YNNKEL (reference sequence). Trimming took 1 base from V and 12 from J, leaving 18 bases between them. CDR3 length equals 14 residues. CDR3 loop: CASSQVDIAAGDTF. The CDR3 DNA reads as TGTGCCAGCAGCCAAGTAGATATAGCGGCAGGGGACACCTTC.

The rearrangement joins TRBV6-1 to TRBJ1-1; D possibly corresponds to TRBD1 (5 bases). Germline V gene lookup returns CDR1 MNHNS and CDR2 SASEGT. Trimming removed 2 bases at V and 7 bases at J, with 8 bases between. The CDR3 sequence is 12 residues long. The DNA for the CDR3 is TGTGCCAGCAGTGAAAGGGGAAATGAAGCTTTCTTT. This gives the protein CASSERGNEAFF.

The chain joins TRBV19 to TRBJ1-1; D is undetermined. The CDR3 is 15 amino acids. Germline assignment: CDR1 LNHDA and CDR2 SQIVND (reference sequence). V was trimmed by 3 bases and J by 1 base, leaving 12 bases between them. This CDR3 reads CASSMYPGSNTEAFF. Written as DNA, the CDR3 is TGTGCCAGTAGTATGTATCCGGGGTCGAACACTGAAGCTTTCTTT.

The genes are TRBV27 and TRBJ1-6; 9 nucleotides align to TRBD1. Germline trimming cut 5 bases from V and 7 bases from J; bases unmatched to any gene: 9. The CDR3 consists of 16 residues. Germline V gene sequence: CDR1 MNHEY, CDR2 SMNVEV (reference sequence). This CDR3 reads CASSLRMTGGNSPLHF. As DNA, the CDR3 is TGTGCCAGCAGTCTCCGAATGACAGGGGGGAATTCACCCCTCCACTTT.